This TCR beta chain is from a study of a mutant IDH1 vaccine in newly diagnosed glioma. Study in general: The treated population exhibited a male proportion of about 62%, a female proportion of about 38%, and a mean age of around 40 years. Standard pretreatment was either radiotherapy, temozolomide, or, for most, radiochemotherapy with temozolomide. General observations from the study: Changes in the top peripheral T cell clonotypes seemingly had no bearing on pseudoprogression. Vaccine-induced responses were seen in under 95% of patients, spanning several MHC alleles.

Profiled with immunoSEQ multiplex PCR; TCRdb holds only in-frame clones, not every one. The sample includes about 30,000 clones, almost 85% of them seen just once. The CDR3 has 13 amino acids. Per germline, CDR1 SNHLY and CDR2 FYNNEI. V was pared by 10 bases and J by 4 bases, with 8 bases of the junction left unmatched. As to this clone: Its antigen is unidentified.

Time point defined: baseline, week 1 (first vaccination visit). Treatment meaning: pre-vaccination baseline after standard-of-care therapy. The clonotype comes from a man aged 25 to 45 with glioma. Sequenced material: PBMCs, taken from a glioma patient treated with radiotherapy, temozolomide or both. The chain uses TRBV2 and TRBJ2-5; 8 bases match TRBD2. This CDR3 is CATGAGGLETQYF. The CDR3 DNA follows: TGTGCCACGGGGGCGGGAGGTCTAGAGACCCAGTACTTC. Supplemented by reference TRBV2 and TRBJ2-5, the full variable domain reads EPEVTQTPSHQVTQMGQEVILRCVPISNHLYFYWYRQILGQKVEFLVSFYNNEISEKSEIFDDQFSVERPDGSNFTLKIRSTKLEDSAMYFCATGAGGLETQYFGPGTRLLVL.